The sample holds one count of the clone carrying this T cell receptor (beta chain). This sample is part of a study of shared clonotypes between healthy human individuals. The naive CD8 fraction comprised CD45RO-negative cells positively selected for CCR7 and excluded terminally differentiated effector memory CD45RA+ cells. The CDR3 extends over 14 amino acids. Germline V CDR1 and CDR2: SGHTA, FQGNSA. V shed 2 bases and J shed 0 bases, with 7 bases lying between them. Sequencing was performed with immunoSEQ multiplex PCR; in TCRdb, only in-frame clones are kept and a portion is missing. The sample records about 2.1 million clones, about 94% being singletons.

This clonotype was sampled from a man aged 18-30 years in good health. Some clones in this sample may be carry-over from other donors' samples. The chain uses TRBV7-2 and TRBJ1-1; no clear D. Sequenced input: naive CD8+ T cells from PBMCs. CDR3 nucleotide sequence: TGTGCCAGCAGCTTATTACGGGTGAACACTGAAGCTTTCTTT. Translating gives CASSLLRVNTEAFF.